The rows below give T cell receptor beta chains drawn from one sample of a study of T cell responses to AZD1222 COVID-19 vaccine. The repertoire was sequenced with immunoSEQ multiplex PCR; TCRdb's copy has only in-frame clones and lacks some. The sample shows tens of thousands of clones, around nine tenths of them seen only once. The starting material was peripheral blood, obtained 28 days after the second AZD1222 dose. These receptors were obtained from an adult who received the AZD1222 COVID-19 vaccine. Each CDR3 is given with its conserved first and last residue. Fields, in order: V gene, clone size, D gene, J gene, CDR3 protein, CDR3 DNA. The D gene is left open where the match is weak. A row's size may be missing; if present it is once, few, many or a size class.

V gene: TRBV6-5; clone size: -; D gene: TRBD2; J gene: TRBJ2-7; CDR3 protein: CASSYSPSGTPYEQYF; CDR3 DNA: TGTGCCAGCAGTTACTCCCCTAGCGGGACCCCCTACGAGCAGTACTTC
V gene: TRBV24-1; clone size: -; D gene: -; J gene: TRBJ1-5; CDR3 protein: CATSGGAGPSNQPQHF; CDR3 DNA: TGTGCCACCAGTGGCGGGGCAGGTCCCTCCAATCAGCCCCAGCATTTT
V gene: TRBV4-1; clone size: -; D gene: TRBD2; J gene: TRBJ2-7; CDR3 protein: CASSPRAGERSYEQYF; CDR3 DNA: TGCGCCAGCAGCCCCCGGGCGGGGGAGCGGTCCTACGAGCAGTACTTC
V gene: TRBV27; clone size: -; D gene: TRBD1; J gene: TRBJ1-1; CDR3 protein: CASSITQGFNTEAFF; CDR3 DNA: TGTGCCAGCAGTATAACACAGGGGTTTAACACTGAAGCTTTCTTT
V gene: TRBV27; clone size: -; D gene: -; J gene: TRBJ2-1; CDR3 protein: CASGDIRSYNEQFF; CDR3 DNA: TGTGCCAGCGGTGACATCCGGTCCTACAATGAGCAGTTCTTC
V gene: TRBV2; clone size: -; D gene: TRBD1; J gene: TRBJ2-7; CDR3 protein: CASSRGGTGSYEQYF; CDR3 DNA: TGTGCCAGCAGCCGAGGGGGGACAGGGAGCTACGAGCAGTACTTC
V gene: TRBV18; clone size: -; D gene: -; J gene: TRBJ1-1; CDR3 protein: CASSPPGRAEAFF; CDR3 DNA: TGTGCCAGCTCACCACCCGGCAGGGCTGAAGCTTTCTTT
V gene: TRBV5-1; clone size: -; D gene: TRBD1; J gene: TRBJ2-2; CDR3 protein: CASSLGANRGTGELFF; CDR3 DNA: TGCGCCAGCAGCTTGGGGGCTAACAGGGGCACCGGGGAGCTGTTTTTT
V gene: TRBV28; clone size: once; D gene: -; J gene: TRBJ1-3; CDR3 protein: CASSEARNTIYF; CDR3 DNA: TGTGCCAGCAGTGAGGCTAGAAACACCATATATTTT
V gene: TRBV6-5; clone size: -; D gene: TRBD2; J gene: TRBJ2-3; CDR3 protein: CASSWGGLAGVDTQYF; CDR3 DNA: TGTGCCAGCAGTTGGGGGGGACTAGCGGGAGTAGATACGCAGTATTTT
V gene: TRBV5-1; clone size: once; D gene: -; J gene: TRBJ1-2; CDR3 protein: CASSTQGNDYGYTF; CDR3 DNA: TGCGCCAGCAGCACCCAGGGTAACGACTATGGCTACACCTTC
V gene: TRBV11-2; clone size: -; D gene: -; J gene: TRBJ1-1; CDR3 protein: CASTSGLNTEAFF; CDR3 DNA: TGTGCCAGCACGTCCGGGCTGAACACTGAAGCTTTCTTT
V gene: TRBV7-9; clone size: -; D gene: -; J gene: TRBJ1-1; CDR3 protein: CASSLKVRGWGQSTEAFF; CDR3 DNA: TGTGCCAGCAGCTTAAAGGTCCGGGGTTGGGGGCAGTCCACTGAAGCTTTCTTT
V gene: TRBV6-5; clone size: -; D gene: TRBD1; J gene: TRBJ2-5; CDR3 protein: CASRIQGARETQYF; CDR3 DNA: TGTGCCAGCAGAATACAGGGGGCAAGAGAGACCCAGTACTTC
V gene: TRBV19; clone size: -; D gene: -; J gene: TRBJ1-2; CDR3 protein: CASTVPTEGWYGYTF; CDR3 DNA: TGTGCCAGTACGGTCCCCACAGAGGGTTGGTATGGCTACACCTTC
V gene: TRBV19; clone size: -; D gene: -; J gene: TRBJ1-1; CDR3 protein: CASSIWGGGRDTEAFF; CDR3 DNA: TGTGCCAGTAGTATATGGGGTGGGGGTAGAGATACTGAAGCTTTCTTT
V gene: TRBV18; clone size: -; D gene: TRBD1; J gene: TRBJ2-1; CDR3 protein: CASSPLGTGDNEQFF; CDR3 DNA: TGTGCCAGCTCACCATTAGGGACAGGGGACAATGAGCAGTTCTTC
V gene: TRBV30; clone size: once; D gene: -; J gene: TRBJ1-2; CDR3 protein: CAWSTQARGYTF; CDR3 DNA: TGTGCCTGGAGTACCCAGGCGAGAGGCTACACCTTC
V gene: TRBV5-1; clone size: few; D gene: -; J gene: TRBJ2-7; CDR3 protein: CASSLESGGTYEQYF; CDR3 DNA: TGCGCCAGCAGCTTGGAGTCAGGGGGGACCTACGAGCAGTACTTC
V gene: TRBV6-5; clone size: -; D gene: TRBD2; J gene: TRBJ2-7; CDR3 protein: CASSWGSSGGTYEQYF; CDR3 DNA: TGTGCCAGCAGTTGGGGATCTAGCGGGGGGACCTACGAGCAGTACTTC
V gene: TRBV6-6; clone size: -; D gene: -; J gene: TRBJ2-1; CDR3 protein: CASSHSGKQFF; CDR3 DNA: TGTGCCAGCAGTCATAGCGGAAAGCAGTTCTTC
V gene: TRBV27; clone size: -; D gene: -; J gene: TRBJ1-5; CDR3 protein: CASSLSGGGTQPQHF; CDR3 DNA: TGTGCCAGCAGTTTATCGGGGGGGGGCACTCAGCCCCAGCATTTT
V gene: TRBV5-1; clone size: -; D gene: -; J gene: TRBJ1-2; CDR3 protein: CASSLEGRVAYGYTF; CDR3 DNA: TGCGCCAGCAGCTTGGAGGGCAGGGTGGCCTATGGCTACACCTTC
V gene: TRBV10-3; clone size: -; D gene: -; J gene: TRBJ1-6; CDR3 protein: CAISESGQYSPLHF; CDR3 DNA: TGTGCCATCAGTGAGTCTGGGCAGTATTCACCCCTCCACTTT
V gene: TRBV27; clone size: -; D gene: TRBD2; J gene: TRBJ2-2; CDR3 protein: CASSWVAGGFTGELFF; CDR3 DNA: TGTGCCAGCAGTTGGGTGGCGGGAGGGTTCACCGGGGAGCTGTTTTTT
V gene: TRBV19; clone size: -; D gene: TRBD2; J gene: TRBJ2-1; CDR3 protein: CASRLIAGGMVYNEQFF; CDR3 DNA: TGTGCCAGTAGGCTTATAGCGGGAGGGATGGTCTACAATGAGCAGTTCTTC
V gene: TRBV6-5; clone size: -; D gene: TRBD2; J gene: TRBJ2-7; CDR3 protein: CASSYPTAGGTYEQYF; CDR3 DNA: TGTGCCAGCAGTTACCCTACAGCGGGAGGAACCTACGAGCAGTACTTC
V gene: TRBV6-1; clone size: -; D gene: -; J gene: TRBJ2-2; CDR3 protein: CASSEHWAGELFF; CDR3 DNA: TGTGCCAGCAGTGAACATTGGGCCGGGGAGCTGTTTTTT
V gene: TRBV24-1; clone size: -; D gene: -; J gene: TRBJ2-1; CDR3 protein: CATRAGESREQFF; CDR3 DNA: TGTGCCACCAGGGCAGGGGAAAGTCGCGAGCAGTTCTTC
V gene: TRBV15; clone size: -; D gene: -; J gene: TRBJ2-6; CDR3 protein: CATSRTVSGANVLTF; CDR3 DNA: TGTGCCACCAGCAGGACCGTCTCTGGGGCCAACGTCCTGACTTTC
V gene: TRBV27; clone size: -; D gene: -; J gene: TRBJ1-2; CDR3 protein: CASSGQILGGYTF; CDR3 DNA: TGTGCCAGCAGTGGGCAGATTTTGGGTGGCTACACCTTC
V gene: TRBV28; clone size: -; D gene: -; J gene: TRBJ1-2; CDR3 protein: CASSETQGAYGYTF; CDR3 DNA: TGTGCCAGCAGTGAGACCCAGGGTGCCTATGGCTACACCTTC
V gene: TRBV7-9; clone size: -; D gene: -; J gene: TRBJ2-3; CDR3 protein: CASSLSADTQYF; CDR3 DNA: TGTGCCAGCAGCTTGAGCGCAGATACGCAGTATTTT
V gene: TRBV6-5; clone size: -; D gene: -; J gene: TRBJ1-2; CDR3 protein: CASRATGYGYTF; CDR3 DNA: TGTGCCAGCAGAGCGACAGGTTACGGCTACACCTTC
V gene: TRBV29-1; clone size: -; D gene: -; J gene: TRBJ1-1; CDR3 protein: CSAGQSEAFF; CDR3 DNA: TGCAGCGCTGGACAGTCTGAAGCTTTCTTT
V gene: TRBV3-1/TRBV3-2; clone size: -; D gene: -; J gene: TRBJ2-7; CDR3 protein: CASSQVSGEQYF; CDR3 DNA: TGTGCCAGCAGCCAAGTCTCGGGCGAGCAGTACTTC
V gene: TRBV4-3; clone size: few; D gene: -; J gene: TRBJ1-4; CDR3 protein: CASSQDWQNEKLFF; CDR3 DNA: TGCGCCAGCAGCCAAGATTGGCAGAATGAAAAACTGTTTTTT
V gene: TRBV6-4; clone size: -; D gene: -; J gene: TRBJ1-1; CDR3 protein: CASSDREGTEAFF; CDR3 DNA: TGTGCCAGCAGTGACAGGGAGGGCACTGAAGCTTTCTTT
V gene: TRBV5-4; clone size: -; D gene: -; J gene: TRBJ2-2; CDR3 protein: CASSPSGRVRSVGELFF; CDR3 DNA: TGTGCCAGCAGCCCCTCCGGCAGGGTGCGTTCGGTCGGGGAGCTGTTTTTT
V gene: TRBV29-1; clone size: -; D gene: -; J gene: TRBJ2-1; CDR3 protein: CSVDRGTSEQFF; CDR3 DNA: TGCAGCGTTGATCGGGGGACAAGTGAGCAGTTCTTC
V gene: TRBV28; clone size: -; D gene: -; J gene: TRBJ2-7; CDR3 protein: CASSDSYEQYF; CDR3 DNA: TGTGCCAGCAGCGATTCCTACGAGCAGTACTTC
V gene: TRBV7-9; clone size: once; D gene: -; J gene: TRBJ1-6; CDR3 protein: CASSRNNSPLHF; CDR3 DNA: TGTGCCAGCAGCCGTAATAATTCACCCCTCCACTTT
V gene: TRBV7-2; clone size: few; D gene: TRBD2; J gene: TRBJ2-7; CDR3 protein: CASSLGTSDTYEQYF; CDR3 DNA: TGTGCCAGCAGCTTAGGAACTAGCGATACCTACGAGCAGTACTTC
V gene: TRBV5-1; clone size: once; D gene: -; J gene: TRBJ1-2; CDR3 protein: CASSLGRGGGYTF; CDR3 DNA: TGCGCCAGCAGCTTGGGGCGGGGAGGAGGCTACACCTTC
V gene: TRBV9; clone size: -; D gene: -; J gene: TRBJ2-6; CDR3 protein: CASTSLMRANVLTF; CDR3 DNA: TGTGCCAGCACCTCCCTTATGAGGGCCAACGTCCTGACTTTC
V gene: TRBV2; clone size: -; D gene: -; J gene: TRBJ2-7; CDR3 protein: CASSDALKSEQYF; CDR3 DNA: TGTGCCAGCAGTGATGCACTCAAGTCCGAGCAGTACTTC
V gene: TRBV6-4; clone size: few; D gene: -; J gene: TRBJ2-3; CDR3 protein: CASSDRPAEADTQYF; CDR3 DNA: TGTGCCAGCAGTGACAGGCCTGCGGAGGCAGATACGCAGTATTTT
V gene: TRBV9; clone size: once; D gene: TRBD2; J gene: TRBJ2-5; CDR3 protein: CASSGGLAENSGQETQYF; CDR3 DNA: TGTGCCAGCAGCGGGGGACTAGCGGAAAACAGTGGGCAAGAGACCCAGTACTTC
V gene: TRBV11-2; clone size: -; D gene: TRBD2; J gene: TRBJ2-7; CDR3 protein: CASSLSSGLPYEQYF; CDR3 DNA: TGTGCCAGCAGCTTGTCTAGCGGCTTACCCTACGAGCAGTACTTC
V gene: TRBV24-1; clone size: once; D gene: -; J gene: TRBJ2-2; CDR3 protein: CATSDRSTGELFF; CDR3 DNA: TGTGCCACCAGTGATAGATCCACCGGGGAGCTGTTTTTT